The source of this TCR beta chain is a study of shared clonotypes between healthy human individuals. The ends were cut back, 0 bases at V and 0 bases at J, with 6 bases in the middle. From germline, CDR1 is MNHEY and CDR2 SMNVEV (reference sequence). CDR3 length: 15 residues. Tens of millions of PBMCs went into genomic DNA for unsorted samples. Sequencing was performed with immunoSEQ multiplex PCR; in TCRdb, only in-frame clones are kept and a portion is missing. This repertoire shows some 470,000 clones, approximately 80% found once; its top ten account for 10% to 15%. V and J are TRBV27 and TRBJ2-1; D remains ambiguous. The material sequenced was PBMCs. The origin of this receptor is a woman in her thirties or forties in good health. Some clones in this sample may be carry-over from other donors' samples. CDR3 sequence: CASSLSLSSYNEQFF. CDR3 coding DNA: TGTGCCAGCAGTTTATCCCTGAGCTCCTACAATGAGCAGTTCTTC.